These 24 T cell receptor beta chains originate from one sample sequenced in a study of blood T cell repertoires in COVID-19. Sequenced by immunoSEQ multiplex PCR; TCRdb stores in-frame clones only, minus some. Of 270,000 or so clones listed, 80% to 85% are singletons. Material for sequencing was peripheral blood. These receptor sequences come from a woman aged 55-69 years with active or convalescent COVID-19.

V and J are TRBV30 and TRBJ2-6; 8 bases align to TRBD1. This CDR3 is 16 amino acids long. The germline gives CDR1 GTSNPN, CDR2 SVGIG (reference sequence). Germline trimming cut 5 bases from V and 0 bases from J; bases unmatched to any gene: 6. The chain's CDR3 is CAWGTGEYSGANVLTF. The CDR3 bases are TGTGCCTGGGGGACAGGCGAATACTCTGGGGCCAACGTCCTGACTTTC.

This clone was counted only a few times. The V gene is TRBV25-1, the J gene TRBJ1-2; weak D call: TRBD1 (5 bases). V was pared by 4 bases and J by 4 bases, with 7 bases between. The CDR3 sequence is 12 residues long. In germline, CDR1 is MGHDK, CDR2 SYGVNS. CDR3 nucleotide sequence: TGTGCCAGCAGTGTAGGGGCCTATGGCTACACCTTC. Translating gives CASSVGAYGYTF.

The chain couples TRBV7-9 to TRBJ1-5; D gene unclear. Germline CDR1 and CDR2: SEHNR and FQNEAQ (reference sequence). CDR3 length: 15 amino acids. V dropped 1 base and J dropped 7 bases, with 14 bases sitting between them. The CDR3 region is CASSLVGGSNQPQHF. The CDR3, as DNA: TGTGCCAGCAGCTTAGTCGGCGGCTCAAACCAGCCCCAGCATTTT.

The chain links TRBV5-8 to TRBJ2-3; D call uncertain. The length of the CDR3 is 15 residues. Trimming removed 0 bases from V and 6 bases from J, with 14 bases in between. Germline V gene data show CDR1 as SGHTS and CDR2 as YDEGEE. The CDR3 DNA follows: TGTGCCAGCAGCTTGGGCGAGCTGGGCTGGGATACGCAGTATTTT. It is translated as CASSLGELGWDTQYF.

This clone was observed at least ten times. The CDR3 DNA reads TGTGCCAGCAGCTCCCATAGTAGGGGCATTTTGGGTGAGCAGTTCTTC. It encodes CASSSHSRGILGEQFF. The chain combines TRBV13 with TRBJ2-1, with D maybe TRBD1 (5 bases). The CDR3 has 16 residues. Germline loops: CDR1 PRHDT, CDR2 FYEKMQ (reference sequence). Between the trimmed V and J ends, which lost 4 bases and 9 bases, there was a span of 22 bases.

This chain joins TRBV5-1 and TRBJ2-3, with D possibly TRBD2 on 7 matching bases. Per germline, CDR1 SGHRS and CDR2 YFSETQ. V lost 4 bases, J lost 5 bases, and 17 bases lay in between. The CDR3 covers 15 residues. The chain's CDR3 is CASSPGGGQGDTQYF. CDR3 sequence (DNA): TGCGCCAGCAGCCCTGGGGGGGGCCAAGGAGATACGCAGTATTTT. Variable domain in full (rest from reference TRBV5-1 and TRBJ2-3): KAGVTQTPRYLIKTRGQQVTLSCSPISGHRSVSWYQQTPGQGLQFLFEYFSETQRNKGNFPGRFSGRQFSNSRSEMNVSTLELGDSALYLCASSPGGGQGDTQYFGPGTRLTVL.

The chain carries TRBV19 and TRBJ1-6, with D perhaps TRBD1 (6 bases). The V and J ends lost 3 bases and 7 bases respectively, with 13 bases between them. Germline loops: CDR1 LNHDA, CDR2 SQIVND (reference sequence). This CDR3 region has 15 residues. In DNA form, the CDR3 reads TGTGCCAGTAGTATTCCGGGACACGTAAATTCACCCCTCCACTTT. This encodes CASSIPGHVNSPLHF.

The rearrangement joins TRBV28 to TRBJ1-4; 7 bases are shared with TRBD1. This CDR3 is built from 14 residues. Germline V gives CDR1 MDHEN, CDR2 SYDVKM. The junction had 8 bases not matched to a gene; V was cut back by 6 bases and J by 7 bases. CDR3 amino acids: CASSPQGLGEKLFF. The CDR3 region has the DNA TGTGCCAGCAGCCCACAGGGGTTGGGTGAAAAACTGTTTTTT.

J is TRBJ2-7 and V is TRBV18; TRBD1 matches 9 bases. CDR3 length: 16 amino acids. CDR1 and CDR2 from the germline V gene are KGHSH and LQKENI. After removal of 3 bases from V and 2 bases from J, the junction contained 8 bases not matched to a gene. In DNA, the CDR3 is TGTGCCAGCTCACCCTTAACCGGACAGGGGACCTACGAGCAGTACTTC. Translated, it gives CASSPLTGQGTYEQYF.

This clone was found a few times. CDR3 sequence (DNA): TGTGCCAGCAGCCAAGATTCCGCGGGGGGGCATAATGAGCAGTTCTTC. Translated, it gives CASSQDSAGGHNEQFF. The chain is built from TRBV4-2 and TRBJ2-1, with 9 bases fitting TRBD2. CDR1 and CDR2 from the germline V gene are LGHNA and YNFKEQ. The junction had 7 bases not matched to a gene; V was cut back by 0 bases and J by 7 bases. The CDR3 spans 16 residues.

This clone occurred a few times. The chain employs TRBV10-3 and TRBJ1-5; D might be TRBD1 (5 bases). This CDR3 is 16 amino acids long. V shed 0 bases and J shed 0 bases, with 9 bases lying between them. The germline V gene encodes CDR1 ENHRY and CDR2 SYGVKD. CDR3 DNA: TGTGCCATCAGTGAGTCGGGGCAGGGTAGCAATCAGCCCCAGCATTTT. The encoded protein is CAISESGQGSNQPQHF.

V and J are TRBV10-2 and TRBJ2-7, with 7 bases matching TRBD1. The germline CDR1 and CDR2 sequences are WSHSY and SAAADI. The CDR3 runs to 14 residues. V trimming: 6 bases; J trimming: 11 bases; junction bases outside the gene matches: 16. The CDR3 coding sequence is TGCGCCAGCAGAAACCGGGACAGCCTCTCGAGGAAGTACTTC. This translates into CASRNRDSLSRKYF.

V usage is TRBV7-9 and J usage is TRBJ2-4; 14 nucleotides align to TRBD2. Looked up from germline, CDR1 is SEHNR and CDR2 is FQNEAQ (reference sequence). Losses at the gene ends were 5 bases for V and 8 bases for J; bases not matched to a gene: 5. The CDR3 covers 15 residues. The CDR3 sequence is CASSRSTSGGDIQYF. The CDR3 bases are TGTGCCAGCAGCCGCTCGACTAGCGGGGGGGACATTCAGTACTTC.

The CDR3 sequence: CASGLARVNTEAFF. DNA for the CDR3: TGTGCTAGTGGTTTGGCCAGGGTGAACACTGAAGCTTTCTTT. The chain links TRBV12-5 to TRBJ1-1, with D perhaps TRBD1 (5 bases). This CDR3 region has 14 residues. The V end was cut by 1 base, the J end by 0 bases, with 6 bases between. Germline V gene data show CDR1 as LGHNT and CDR2 as FRNRAP.

The chain couples TRBV5-8 to TRBJ2-1; D is perhaps TRBD1 (6 bases). The ends were cut back, 0 bases at V and 4 bases at J, with 20 bases in the middle. CDR1 is SGHTS, CDR2 YDEGEE, per germline. The CDR3 spans 18 residues. CDR3 residues: CASSLAHLGARVYNEQFF. CDR3 bases: TGTGCCAGCAGCTTGGCCCACTTGGGGGCAAGGGTTTACAATGAGCAGTTCTTC.

This sequence joins TRBV5-1 and TRBJ2-7; 7 nucleotides match TRBD2. The CDR3 is 11 residues long. Germline values: CDR1 SGHRS, CDR2 YFSETQ. V shed 2 bases and J 7 bases; nucleotides not matched to a gene: 0. The CDR3 coding sequence is TGCGCCAGCAGCTTCGGGGGGGAGCAGTACTTC. Translation: CASSFGGEQYF. Based on the CDR3 plus reference TRBV5-1 and TRBJ2-7, the full variable domain is KAGVTQTPRYLIKTRGQQVTLSCSPISGHRSVSWYQQTPGQGLQFLFEYFSETQRNKGNFPGRFSGRQFSNSRSEMNVSTLELGDSALYLCASSFGGEQYFGPGTRLTVT.

The chain has TRBV7-8 and TRBJ1-4; tentative D call: TRBD1 (6 bases). The CDR3 spans 14 residues. With 1 base removed from V and 7 bases from J, the gap between germline ends came to 10 bases. Germline V gives CDR1 SGHVS, CDR2 FQNEAQ. CDR3 protein: CASSLVQTGEKLFF. In DNA form, the CDR3 reads TGTGCCAGCAGCTTAGTGCAGACAGGTGAAAAACTGTTTTTT.

The chain combines TRBV2 with TRBJ1-6, with 10 positions matching TRBD1. CDR1 SNHLY and CDR2 FYNNEI come from the germline V gene. The CDR3 contains 13 residues. V dropped 9 bases and J dropped 10; count of bases not matched to a gene: 6. The CDR3, as DNA: TGTGCCAGGGGGGACAGGGGAAAATCACCCCTCCACTTT. Protein: CARGDRGKSPLHF.

The CDR3 DNA sequence: TGCGCCAGCAGTGAGTGGCCAAACGTTCCCCAGCATTTT. Its protein is CASSEWPNVPQHF. J is TRBJ1-5 and V is TRBV10-2, with D unresolved. V was trimmed by 1 base and J by 10 bases, leaving 11 bases between them. The CDR3 length is 13 residues. Germline CDR1 reads WSHSY; CDR2 reads SAAADI.

V usage is TRBV24-1 and J usage is TRBJ2-1; D unresolved. V gave up 0 bases and J gave up 1 base, with 15 bases separating them. The CDR3 is made up of 18 amino acids. CDR1 is KGHDR, CDR2 SFDVKD, per germline. The CDR3, as DNA: TGTGCCACCAGTGATTTGGCCCCCTCCGACGGGTCCTACAATGAGCAGTTCTTC. Protein: CATSDLAPSDGSYNEQFF.

The chain joins TRBV25-1 to TRBJ1-1, with D maybe TRBD1 (5 bases). The CDR3 runs 16 residues. Germline CDR1 reads MGHDK; CDR2 reads SYGVNS. Trimming removed 3 bases from V and 11 bases from J, with 25 bases in between. The CDR3 protein is CASSESRGSSGRRAFF. DNA for the CDR3: TGTGCCAGCAGTGAGTCTAGGGGCTCGTCAGGGCGGCGGGCTTTCTTT.

V usage is TRBV7-2 and J usage is TRBJ2-3, with 9 bases identical to TRBD2. Germline V gene lookup returns CDR1 SGHTA and CDR2 FQGNSA. The CDR3 spans 16 residues. Trimming removed 3 bases from V and 0 bases from J; junction bases left unmatched: 4. CDR3 amino acids: CASSFRRGGSTDTQYF. The CDR3 coding sequence is TGTGCCAGCAGCTTCAGGCGGGGGGGTAGCACAGATACGCAGTATTTT.

The chain carries TRBV7-8 and TRBJ2-1; TRBD1 agrees at 9 bases. Germline trimming cut 0 bases from V and 9 bases from J; bases unmatched to any gene: 15. The length of the CDR3 is 18 residues. Germline assignment: CDR1 SGHVS and CDR2 FQNEAQ. The CDR3 DNA reads as TGTGCCAGCAGCTTAGCTATGGACAGGGGATTCCTATGGGGTGAGCAGTTCTTC. Encoded protein: CASSLAMDRGFLWGEQFF.

The chain links TRBV20-1 to TRBJ1-2, with D tentatively TRBD1 (6 bases). The CDR3 sequence is 11 residues long. Per germline, CDR1 DFQATT and CDR2 SNEGSKA (reference sequence). The CDR3 DNA sequence: TGCGGGTGGACAGCGAACTATGGCTACACCTTC. Translation: CGWTANYGYTF.